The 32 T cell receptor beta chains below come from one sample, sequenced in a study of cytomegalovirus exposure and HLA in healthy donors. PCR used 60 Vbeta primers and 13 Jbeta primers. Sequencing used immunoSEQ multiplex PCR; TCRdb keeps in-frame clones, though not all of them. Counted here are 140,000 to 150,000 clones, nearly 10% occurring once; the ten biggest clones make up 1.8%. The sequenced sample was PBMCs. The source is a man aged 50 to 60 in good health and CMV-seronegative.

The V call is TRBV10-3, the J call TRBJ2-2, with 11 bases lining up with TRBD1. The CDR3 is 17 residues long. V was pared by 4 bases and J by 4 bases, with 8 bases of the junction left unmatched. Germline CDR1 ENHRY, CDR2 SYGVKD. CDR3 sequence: CAISARGQGAVTGELFF. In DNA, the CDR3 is TGTGCCATCAGTGCTAGAGGACAGGGGGCCGTCACCGGGGAGCTGTTTTTT.

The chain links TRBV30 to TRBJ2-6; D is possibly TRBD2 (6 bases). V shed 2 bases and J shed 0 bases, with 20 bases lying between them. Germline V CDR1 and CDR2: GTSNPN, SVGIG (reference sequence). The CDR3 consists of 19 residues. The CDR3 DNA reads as TGTGCCTGGAGTCCCTTTTCTGGGGACTTATTCTCTGGGGCCAACGTCCTGACTTTC. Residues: CAWSPFSGDLFSGANVLTF.

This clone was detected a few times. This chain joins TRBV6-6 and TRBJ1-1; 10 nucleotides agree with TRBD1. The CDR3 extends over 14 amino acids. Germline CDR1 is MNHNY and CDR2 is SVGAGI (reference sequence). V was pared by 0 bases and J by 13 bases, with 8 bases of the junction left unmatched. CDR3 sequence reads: CASSYSDRGLWGFF. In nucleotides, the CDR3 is TGTGCCAGCAGTTACTCAGACAGGGGGCTTTGGGGTTTCTTT.

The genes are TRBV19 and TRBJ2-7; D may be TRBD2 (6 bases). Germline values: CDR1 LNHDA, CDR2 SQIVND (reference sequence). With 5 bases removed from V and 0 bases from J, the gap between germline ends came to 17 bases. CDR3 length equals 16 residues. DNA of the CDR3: TGTGCCAGTAGTGCGGAACTAGCTGTACCCTCCTACGAGCAGTACTTC. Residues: CASSAELAVPSYEQYF.

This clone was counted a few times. CDR3 nucleotides: TGTGCCAGCAAAGTTCACGGGACTAATGAAAAACTGTTTTTT. Its protein product is CASKVHGTNEKLFF. This rearrangement joins TRBV2 to TRBJ1-4; D gene uncertain. The CDR3 runs 14 residues. V lost 7 bases to trimming and J lost 2 bases, with 11 bases between them. Germline V CDR1 and CDR2: SNHLY, FYNNEI.

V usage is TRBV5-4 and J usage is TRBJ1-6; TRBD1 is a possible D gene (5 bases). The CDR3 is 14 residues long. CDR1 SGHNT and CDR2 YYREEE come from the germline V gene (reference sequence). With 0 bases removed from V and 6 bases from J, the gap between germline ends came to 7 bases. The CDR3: CASSLGQSNSPLHF. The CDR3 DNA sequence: TGTGCCAGCAGCTTGGGACAGAGTAATTCACCCCTCCACTTT.

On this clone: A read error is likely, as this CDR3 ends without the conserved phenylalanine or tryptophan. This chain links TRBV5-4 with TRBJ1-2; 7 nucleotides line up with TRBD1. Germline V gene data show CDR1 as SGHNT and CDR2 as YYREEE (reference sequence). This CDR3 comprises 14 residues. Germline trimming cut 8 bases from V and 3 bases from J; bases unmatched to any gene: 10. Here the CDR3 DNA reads TGTGCCAGTACCTTCGGGGACAGAGACTATGGCTACACCGTC. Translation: CASTFGDRDYGYTV.

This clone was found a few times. The CDR3 region is CTSSQGEPSYNEQFF. The CDR3 nucleotides read TGCACCAGCAGCCAAGGGGAGCCATCCTACAATGAGCAGTTCTTC. The V gene is TRBV1, the J gene TRBJ2-1; the DNA was not used to check the table's D call, TRBD2. TRBV1 is tagged as a pseudogene. This CDR3 is 15 amino acids long.

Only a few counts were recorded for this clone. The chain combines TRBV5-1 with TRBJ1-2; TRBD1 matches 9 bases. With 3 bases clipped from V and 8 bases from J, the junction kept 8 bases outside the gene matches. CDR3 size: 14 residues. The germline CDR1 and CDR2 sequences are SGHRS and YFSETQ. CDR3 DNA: TGCGCCAGCAGCTGGTCGGGACAGGGAGGCGGCTACACCTTC. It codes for CASSWSGQGGGYTF. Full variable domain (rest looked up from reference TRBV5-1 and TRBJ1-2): KAGVTQTPRYLIKTRGQQVTLSCSPISGHRSVSWYQQTPGQGLQFLFEYFSETQRNKGNFPGRFSGRQFSNSRSEMNVSTLELGDSALYLCASSWSGQGGGYTFGSGTRLTVV.

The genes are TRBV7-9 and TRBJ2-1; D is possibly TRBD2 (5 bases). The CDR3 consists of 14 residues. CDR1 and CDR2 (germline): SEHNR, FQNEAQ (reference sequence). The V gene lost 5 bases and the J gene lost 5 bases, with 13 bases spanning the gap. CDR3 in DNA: TGTGCCAGCAGCCACATTAGAGGGAACAATGAGCAGTTCTTC. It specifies CASSHIRGNNEQFF.

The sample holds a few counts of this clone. CDR3 protein: CASSTQGGANYGYTF. Written as DNA, the CDR3 is TGTGCCAGTAGTACCCAGGGGGGAGCTAACTATGGCTACACCTTC. V and J are TRBV19 and TRBJ1-2; 7 bases align to TRBD1. From germline, CDR1 is LNHDA and CDR2 SQIVND (reference sequence). J gave up 0 bases and V 4 bases, and 5 bases lay outside the gene matches. The CDR3 has 15 amino acids.

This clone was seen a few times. The CDR3 coding sequence is TGTGCCAGCAGCTCCGGCCCCGCTAGCGGACATACGCAGTATTTT. This codes for CASSSGPASGHTQYF. The chain is built from TRBV7-3 and TRBJ2-3; TRBD2 aligns across 7 bases. The CDR3 runs to 15 residues. CDR1 and CDR2 (germline): SGHTA, FQGTGA. The V and J ends lost 4 bases and 7 bases, in that order; junction bases with no gene match: 11.

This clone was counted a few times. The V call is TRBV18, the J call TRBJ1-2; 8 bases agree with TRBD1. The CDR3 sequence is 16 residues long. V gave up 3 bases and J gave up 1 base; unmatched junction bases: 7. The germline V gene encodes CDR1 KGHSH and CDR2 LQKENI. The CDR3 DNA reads TGTGCCAGCTCACCCCAGGGGGCCCTCTTTAACTATGGCTACACCTTC. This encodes CASSPQGALFNYGYTF. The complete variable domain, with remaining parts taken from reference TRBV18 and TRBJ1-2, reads NAGVMQNPRHLVRRRGQEARLRCSPMKGHSHVYWYRQLPEEGLKFMVYLQKENIIDESGMPKERFSAEFPKEGPSILRIQQVVRGDSAAYFCASSPQGALFNYGYTFGSGTRLTVV.

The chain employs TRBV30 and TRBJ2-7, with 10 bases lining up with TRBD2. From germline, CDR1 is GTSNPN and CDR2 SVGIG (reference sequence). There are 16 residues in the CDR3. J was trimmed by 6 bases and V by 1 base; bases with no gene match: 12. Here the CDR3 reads CAWSARRGASGSEQYF. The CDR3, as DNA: TGTGCCTGGAGTGCTCGTCGAGGGGCTAGCGGGAGCGAGCAGTACTTC.

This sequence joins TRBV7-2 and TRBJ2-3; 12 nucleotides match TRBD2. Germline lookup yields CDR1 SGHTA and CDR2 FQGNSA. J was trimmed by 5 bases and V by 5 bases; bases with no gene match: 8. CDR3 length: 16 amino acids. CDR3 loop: CASSPQLAGGGDTQYF. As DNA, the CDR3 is TGTGCCAGCAGCCCACAACTAGCGGGGGGAGGAGATACGCAGTATTTT.

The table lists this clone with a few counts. CDR3 DNA sequence: TGCAGCGTCCCCCGGGGAGCTAACACCGGGGAGCTGTTTTTT. The encoded protein is CSVPRGANTGELFF. The chain links TRBV29-1 to TRBJ2-2, with D perhaps matching TRBD2 (5 bases). Germline assignment: CDR1 SQVTM and CDR2 ANQGSEA. The V end was cut by 6 bases, the J end by 2 bases, with 13 bases between. The CDR3 is 14 residues long.

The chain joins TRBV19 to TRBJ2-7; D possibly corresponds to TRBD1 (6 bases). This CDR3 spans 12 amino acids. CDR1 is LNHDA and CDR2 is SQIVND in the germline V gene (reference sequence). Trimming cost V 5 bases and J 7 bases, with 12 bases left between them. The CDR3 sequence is CASSLIGTEQYF. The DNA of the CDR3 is TGTGCCAGTAGTTTAATCGGGACAGAGCAGTACTTC.

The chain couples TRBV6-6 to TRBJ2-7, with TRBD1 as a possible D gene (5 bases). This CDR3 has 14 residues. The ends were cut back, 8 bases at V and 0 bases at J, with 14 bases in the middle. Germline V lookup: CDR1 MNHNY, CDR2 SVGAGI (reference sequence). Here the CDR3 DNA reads TGTGCCAGCGGAGACAGCCTGGTCTCCTACGAGCAGTACTTC. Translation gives CASGDSLVSYEQYF.

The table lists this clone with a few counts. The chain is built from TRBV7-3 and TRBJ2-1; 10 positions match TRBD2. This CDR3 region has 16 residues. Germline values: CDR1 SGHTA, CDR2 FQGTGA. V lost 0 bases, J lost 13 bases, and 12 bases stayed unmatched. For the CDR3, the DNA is TGTGCCAGCAGCTTAACGTCAGGTGAAGCGGGAGGGCCTCAGTTCTTC. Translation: CASSLTSGEAGGPQFF.

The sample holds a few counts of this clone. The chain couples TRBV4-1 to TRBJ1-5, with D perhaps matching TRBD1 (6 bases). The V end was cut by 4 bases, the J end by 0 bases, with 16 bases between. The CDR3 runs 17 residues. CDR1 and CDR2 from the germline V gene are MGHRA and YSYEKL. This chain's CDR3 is CASSPQGHRSSNQPQHF. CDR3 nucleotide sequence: TGCGCCAGCAGCCCTCAGGGACATCGATCTAGCAATCAGCCCCAGCATTTT.

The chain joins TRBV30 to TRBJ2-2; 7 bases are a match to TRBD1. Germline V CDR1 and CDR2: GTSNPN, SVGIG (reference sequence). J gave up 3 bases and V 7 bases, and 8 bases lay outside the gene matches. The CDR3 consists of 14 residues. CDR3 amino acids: CASRTGRDTGELFF. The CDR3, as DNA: TGTGCCTCTCGGACAGGTCGGGACACCGGGGAGCTGTTTTTT.

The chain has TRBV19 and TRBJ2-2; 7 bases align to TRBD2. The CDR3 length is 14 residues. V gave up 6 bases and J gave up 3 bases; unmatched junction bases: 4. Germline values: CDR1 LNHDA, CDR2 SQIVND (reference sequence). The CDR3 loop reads CASSGGSYTGELFF. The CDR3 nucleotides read TGTGCCAGTAGCGGCGGGAGCTACACCGGGGAGCTGTTTTTT.

In DNA form, the CDR3 reads TGTGCCTGGAGGGACGACAGGGCGGTCCATGATGGCCTGAGCTCCTACGAGCAGTACTTC. This translates into CAWRDDRAVHDGLSSYEQYF. The chain carries TRBV30 and TRBJ2-7, with 7 bases that match TRBD1. Germline V gene sequence: CDR1 GTSNPN, CDR2 SVGIG (reference sequence). V lost 3 bases and J lost 0; bases outside the gene matches: 23. The CDR3 consists of 20 residues.

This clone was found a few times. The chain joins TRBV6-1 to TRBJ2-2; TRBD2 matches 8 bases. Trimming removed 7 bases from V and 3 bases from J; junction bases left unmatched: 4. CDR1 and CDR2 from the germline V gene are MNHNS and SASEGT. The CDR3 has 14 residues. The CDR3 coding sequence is TGTGCCAGCACCGGACTAGCTGACACCGGGGAGCTGTTTTTT. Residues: CASTGLADTGELFF.

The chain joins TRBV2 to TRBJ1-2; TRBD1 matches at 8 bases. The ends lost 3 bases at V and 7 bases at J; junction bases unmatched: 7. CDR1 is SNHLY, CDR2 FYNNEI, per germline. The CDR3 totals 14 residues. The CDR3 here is CASSDIDRGGGYTF. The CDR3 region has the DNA TGTGCCAGCAGTGACATCGACAGGGGAGGTGGCTACACCTTC.

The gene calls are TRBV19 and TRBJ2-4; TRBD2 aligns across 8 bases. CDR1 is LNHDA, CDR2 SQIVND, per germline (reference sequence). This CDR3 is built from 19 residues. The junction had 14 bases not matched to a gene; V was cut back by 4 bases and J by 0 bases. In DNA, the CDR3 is TGTGCCAGTAGTACCCGACTCGGGAGCGGGGGCTTAGCCAAAAACATTCAGTACTTC. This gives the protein CASSTRLGSGGLAKNIQYF.

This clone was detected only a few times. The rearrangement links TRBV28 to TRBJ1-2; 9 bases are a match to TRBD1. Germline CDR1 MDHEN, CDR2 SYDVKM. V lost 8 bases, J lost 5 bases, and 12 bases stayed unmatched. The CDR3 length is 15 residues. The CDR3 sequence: CASEPSPGQGYGYTF. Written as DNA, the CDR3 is TGTGCCAGCGAACCATCCCCCGGACAGGGGTATGGCTACACCTTC.

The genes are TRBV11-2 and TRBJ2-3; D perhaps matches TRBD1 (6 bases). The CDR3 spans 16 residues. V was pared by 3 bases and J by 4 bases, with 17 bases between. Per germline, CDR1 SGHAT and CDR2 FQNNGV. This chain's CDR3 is CASSFASGVTADTQYF. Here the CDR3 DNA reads TGTGCCAGCAGCTTCGCGTCAGGGGTTACGGCAGATACGCAGTATTTT.

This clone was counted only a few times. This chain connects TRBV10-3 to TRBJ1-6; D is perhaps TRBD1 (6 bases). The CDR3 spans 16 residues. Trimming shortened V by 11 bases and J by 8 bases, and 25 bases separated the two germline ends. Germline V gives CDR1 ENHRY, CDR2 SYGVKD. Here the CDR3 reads CAATPALTGFDSPLHF. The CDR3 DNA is TGTGCCGCTACCCCGGCCCTTACAGGGTTTGATTCACCCCTCCACTTT.

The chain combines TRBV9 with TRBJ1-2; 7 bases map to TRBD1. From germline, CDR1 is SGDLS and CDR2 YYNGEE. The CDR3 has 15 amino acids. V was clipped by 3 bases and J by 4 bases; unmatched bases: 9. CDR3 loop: CASSDIGGLGYGYTF. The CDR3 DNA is TGTGCCAGCAGCGACATAGGGGGCCTGGGCTATGGCTACACCTTC.

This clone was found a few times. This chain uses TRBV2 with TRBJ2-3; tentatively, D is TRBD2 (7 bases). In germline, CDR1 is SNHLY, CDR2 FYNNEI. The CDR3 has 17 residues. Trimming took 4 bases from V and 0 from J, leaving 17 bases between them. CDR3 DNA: TGTGCCAGCAGTGTGGGGGGGGCGGGAATGAGCACAGATACGCAGTATTTT. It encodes CASSVGGAGMSTDTQYF.

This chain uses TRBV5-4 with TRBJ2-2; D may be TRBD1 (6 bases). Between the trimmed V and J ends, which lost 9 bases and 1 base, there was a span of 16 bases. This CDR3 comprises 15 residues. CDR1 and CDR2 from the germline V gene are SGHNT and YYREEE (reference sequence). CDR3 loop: CATTGIIGNTGELFF. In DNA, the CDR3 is TGTGCCACCACAGGGATTATAGGGAACACCGGGGAGCTGTTTTTT.